A selection of T cell receptor beta chains follows, all from one sample in a study of T cell responses to AZD1222 COVID-19 vaccine. Generated by immunoSEQ multiplex PCR, the TCRdb table keeps only in-frame clones and is missing some. This table holds about 39,000 clones, about 90% found once. This specimen was peripheral blood, taken 28 days after the second dose of the MenACWY control vaccine. Source of these receptors: an adult who received the MenACWY meningococcal vaccine as a control. The CDR3 runs from the conserved cysteine through the conserved F or W. Each record gives: clone size, V gene, J gene, D gene, CDR3 DNA, CDR3 protein. D genes are given only for firm matches. Size is omitted from some rows. Given values are once, few, many or a class for expanded clones.

>-|TRBV28|TRBJ2-3|TRBD2
TGTGCCAGCAGTTTAATCCTAGCGGGAGGCACAGATACGCAGTATTTT
CASSLILAGGTDTQYF
>-|TRBV5-6|TRBJ1-6|-
TGTGCCAGCAGCCGAGTTTTGGCACTAGGGTCACCCCTCCACTTT
CASSRVLALGSPLHF
>-|TRBV9|TRBJ1-1|-
TGTGCCAGCAGCGCCAGGGACATGAACACTGAAGCTTTCTTT
CASSARDMNTEAFF
>-|TRBV5-1|TRBJ1-6|TRBD1
TGCGCCAGCAGCCGTAGACAGGGGGTATCCTATAATTCACCCCTCCACTTT
CASSRRQGVSYNSPLHF
>-|TRBV5-6|TRBJ2-1|-
TGTGCCAGCAGCTGGTCGGGGGCCGTCCCCAGTGAGCAGTTCTTC
CASSWSGAVPSEQFF
>-|TRBV7-5|TRBJ2-1|-
TGTGTCAGAAGCCGGGGACAGCCTAAGTCCTACAATGAGCAGTTCTTC
CVRSRGQPKSYNEQFF
>-|TRBV5-1|TRBJ1-1|-
TGCGCCAGCAGCTCCGGACAGAGGACTGAAGCTTTCTTT
CASSSGQRTEAFF
>-|TRBV19|TRBJ2-2|-
TGTGCCAGTATGGTGAGGGTCACCGGGGAGCTGTTTTTT
CASMVRVTGELFF
>once|TRBV9|TRBJ2-1|-
TGTGCCAGCAGCGAGGAGGGACTCCACTCCTACAATGAGCAGTTCTTC
CASSEEGLHSYNEQFF
>-|TRBV19|TRBJ2-7|-
TGTTCCTGCGGTTCGGGGTACGAGCAGTACTTC
CSCGSGYEQYF
>-|TRBV9|TRBJ2-2|TRBD2
TGTGCCAGCAGCGTCTTCCCGGGAGGGGACCCCGGGGAGCTGTTTTTT
CASSVFPGGDPGELFF
>-|TRBV19|TRBJ1-4|-
TGTGCCAGTAGTATCGACAGGAGGGGTAATGAAAAACTGTTTTTT
CASSIDRRGNEKLFF
>-|TRBV3-1/TRBV3-2|TRBJ2-1|TRBD2
TGTGCCAGCAGCCCTAGGGTAGCGGGAGGGGGGGACAATGAGCAGTTCTTC
CASSPRVAGGGDNEQFF
>-|TRBV7-9|TRBJ1-2|TRBD1
TGTGCCAGCAGCTTAGCGACAGGGGGTAATGGCTACACCTTC
CASSLATGGNGYTF
>-|TRBV9|TRBJ1-1|TRBD1
TGTGCCAGCAGCGGGTACAGGGGTGAAGCTTTCTTT
CASSGYRGEAFF
>-|TRBV24-1|TRBJ1-2|-
TGTGCCACCAGTGATCGTCGGGACAATAATGGCTACACCTTC
CATSDRRDNNGYTF
>once|TRBV24-1|TRBJ2-3|-
TGTGCCACCAGTACTAGCACAGATACGCAGTATTTT
CATSTSTDTQYF
>-|TRBV29-1|TRBJ2-2|-
TGCAGCGTGGGTAACGGGGAGCTGTTTTTT
CSVGNGELFF
>-|TRBV7-3|TRBJ2-2|-
TGTGCCAGCAGCCCTAACCTGAACACCGGGGAGCTGTTTTTT
CASSPNLNTGELFF
>once|TRBV11-2|TRBJ2-3|-
TGTGCCAGCAGCTTAGATGCTCGGCTAGTCGGCGATACGCAGTATTTT
CASSLDARLVGDTQYF
>-|TRBV3-1/TRBV3-2|TRBJ1-3|TRBD1
TGTGCCAGCAGCCAAGATAGCGGGACAGCCTCCGGGGGAAACACCATATATTTT
CASSQDSGTASGGNTIYF
>-|TRBV7-3|TRBJ2-5|-
TGTGCCAGCAGCAGGCCCCCGGAGACCCAGTACTTC
CASSRPPETQYF
>-|TRBV28|TRBJ2-5|TRBD1
TGTGCCAGCAGAGGACAGGGGGATCACGAGACCCAGTACTTC
CASRGQGDHETQYF
>-|TRBV5-6|TRBJ1-2|-
TGTGCCAGCAGCTTGGCGTCAGGGTTTGGCTACACCTTC
CASSLASGFGYTF
>once|TRBV7-8|TRBJ2-1|TRBD2
TGTGCCAGCAGCCCTAAAGCGGGAGGAATACACAATGAGCAGTTCTTC
CASSPKAGGIHNEQFF
>-|TRBV3-1/TRBV3-2|TRBJ1-2|-
TGTGCCAGCAGGGACACAGGGAGGGCGGATGGCTACACCTTC
CASRDTGRADGYTF
>-|TRBV7-9|TRBJ2-3|TRBD2
TGTGCCAGCTCTGAATTAGCGGGAGTTACAGATACGCAGTATTTT
CASSELAGVTDTQYF
>-|TRBV20-1|TRBJ2-3|-
TGCAGTGCTAGGCGGGTGGATACGCAGTATTTT
CSARRVDTQYF
>-|TRBV20-1|TRBJ2-5|-
TGCAGTGCTAGTGTCCGGGAGACCCAGTACTTC
CSASVRETQYF
>-|TRBV10-3|TRBJ1-1|TRBD1
TGTGCCATCAGTGTTAAGGGGGCGGGCACTGAAGCTTTCTTT
CAISVKGAGTEAFF
>few|TRBV6-5|TRBJ1-3|-
TGTGCCAGCAGTTACTCGATTTTCGACTCTGGAAACACCATATATTTT
CASSYSIFDSGNTIYF
>-|TRBV6-5|TRBJ2-7|TRBD2
TGTGCCAGCAGTTACTCACCTAGCGGGAGCAACGAGCAGTACTTC
CASSYSPSGSNEQYF
>-|TRBV6-5|TRBJ1-2|-
TGTGCCAGCAGTTACCAAGGGGGTGGAGGCTACACCTTC
CASSYQGGGGYTF
>-|TRBV6-5|TRBJ1-4|-
TGTGCCAGCAGCGTGAGTGGGATTAATGAAAAACTGTTTTTT
CASSVSGINEKLFF
>-|TRBV5-1|TRBJ2-7|-
TGCGCCAGCAGCTTGGTTGTCGGCTCCTACGAGCAGTACTTC
CASSLVVGSYEQYF
>-|TRBV21-1|TRBJ1-4|-
TGTGCCAGCAGCAAAGGGGAGGAGGGCAGACCTAGGGGGAATGAAAAACTGTTTTTT
CASSKGEEGRPRGNEKLFF
>once|TRBV6-6|TRBJ1-4|TRBD1
TGTGCCAGCAGCCTGGACAGGGTTGAAAAACTGTTTTTT
CASSLDRVEKLFF
>-|TRBV7-3|TRBJ2-2|-
TGTGCCAGCAGCTTAATGTCTCGTCTACGCGCCGGGGAGCTGTTTTTT
CASSLMSRLRAGELFF
>-|TRBV28|TRBJ1-1|-
TGTGCCAGCACCCGGTTGGGCACTCAGAACACTGAAGCTTTCTTT
CASTRLGTQNTEAFF
>-|TRBV19|TRBJ2-1|-
TGTGCCAGTAAAGGGGGGAACTACAATGAGCAGTTCTTC
CASKGGNYNEQFF
>-|TRBV25-1|TRBJ1-6|-
TGTGCCAGCAGTGAATCTAGGAATTCACCCCTCCACTTT
CASSESRNSPLHF